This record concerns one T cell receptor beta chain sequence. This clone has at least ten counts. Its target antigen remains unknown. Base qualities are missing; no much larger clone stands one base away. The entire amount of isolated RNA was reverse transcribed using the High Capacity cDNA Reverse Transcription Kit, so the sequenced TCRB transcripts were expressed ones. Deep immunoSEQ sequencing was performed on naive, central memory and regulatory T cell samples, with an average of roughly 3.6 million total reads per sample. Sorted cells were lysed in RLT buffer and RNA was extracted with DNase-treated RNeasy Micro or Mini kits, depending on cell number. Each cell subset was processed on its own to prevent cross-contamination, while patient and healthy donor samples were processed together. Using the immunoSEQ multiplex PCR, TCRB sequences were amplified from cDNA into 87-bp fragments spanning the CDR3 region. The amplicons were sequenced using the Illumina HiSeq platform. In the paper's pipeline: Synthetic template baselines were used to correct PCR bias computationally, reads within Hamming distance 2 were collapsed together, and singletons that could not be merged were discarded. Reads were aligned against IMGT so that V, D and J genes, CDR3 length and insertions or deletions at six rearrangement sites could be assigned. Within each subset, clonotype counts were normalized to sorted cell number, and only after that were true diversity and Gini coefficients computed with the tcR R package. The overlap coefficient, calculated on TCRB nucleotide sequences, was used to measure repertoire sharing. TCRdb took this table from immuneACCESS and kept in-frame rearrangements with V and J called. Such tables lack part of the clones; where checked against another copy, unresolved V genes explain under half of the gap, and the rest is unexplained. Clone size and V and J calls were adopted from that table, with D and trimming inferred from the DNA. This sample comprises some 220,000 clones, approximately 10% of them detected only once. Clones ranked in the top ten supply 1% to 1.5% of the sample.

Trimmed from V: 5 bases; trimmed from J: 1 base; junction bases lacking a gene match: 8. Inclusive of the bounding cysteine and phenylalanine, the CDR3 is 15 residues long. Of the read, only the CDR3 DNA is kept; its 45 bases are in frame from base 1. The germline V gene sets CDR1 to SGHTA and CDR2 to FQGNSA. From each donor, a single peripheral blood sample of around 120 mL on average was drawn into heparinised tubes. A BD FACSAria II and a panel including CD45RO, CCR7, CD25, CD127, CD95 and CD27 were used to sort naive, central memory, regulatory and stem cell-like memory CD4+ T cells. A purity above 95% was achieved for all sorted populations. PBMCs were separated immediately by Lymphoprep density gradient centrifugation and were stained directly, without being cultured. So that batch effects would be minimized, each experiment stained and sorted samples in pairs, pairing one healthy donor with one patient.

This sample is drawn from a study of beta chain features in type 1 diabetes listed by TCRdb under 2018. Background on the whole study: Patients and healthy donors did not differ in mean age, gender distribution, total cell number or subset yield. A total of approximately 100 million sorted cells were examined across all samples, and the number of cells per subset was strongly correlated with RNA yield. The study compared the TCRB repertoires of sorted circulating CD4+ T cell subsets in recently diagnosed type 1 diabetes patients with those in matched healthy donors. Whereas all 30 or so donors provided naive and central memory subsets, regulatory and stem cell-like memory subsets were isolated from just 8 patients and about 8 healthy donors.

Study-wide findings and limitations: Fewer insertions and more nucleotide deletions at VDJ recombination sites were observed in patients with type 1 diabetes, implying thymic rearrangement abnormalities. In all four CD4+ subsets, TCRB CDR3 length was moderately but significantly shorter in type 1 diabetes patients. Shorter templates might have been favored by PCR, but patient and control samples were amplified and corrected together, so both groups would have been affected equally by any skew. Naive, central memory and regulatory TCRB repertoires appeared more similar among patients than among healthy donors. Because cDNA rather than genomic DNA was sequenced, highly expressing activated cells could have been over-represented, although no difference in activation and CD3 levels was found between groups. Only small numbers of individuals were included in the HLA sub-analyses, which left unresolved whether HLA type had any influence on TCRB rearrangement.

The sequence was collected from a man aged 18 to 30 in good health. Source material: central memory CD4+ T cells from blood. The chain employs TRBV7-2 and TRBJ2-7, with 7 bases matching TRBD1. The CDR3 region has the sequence CASSRHRDRSYEQYF. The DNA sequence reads TGTGCCAGCAGCAGACACCGGGACAGATCCTACGAGCAGTACTTC.